This entry lists 24 T cell receptor beta chains sequenced from one sample in a study of cytomegalovirus exposure and HLA in healthy donors. This table comes from immunoSEQ multiplex PCR, and its TCRdb copy is limited to in-frame clones, with some not included. The sample has some 270,000 clones, 80% to 90% seen once. Material for sequencing was PBMCs. Receptors originate from a woman aged 18-29 years in good health and CMV-seronegative.

This chain uses TRBV9 with TRBJ2-7, with TRBD1 matching 10 bases. The germline gives CDR1 SGDLS, CDR2 YYNGEE. The CDR3 totals 14 residues. The junction had 4 bases not matched to a gene; V was cut back by 4 bases and J by 3 bases. CDR3 DNA sequence: TGTGCCAGCAGCTCCGGGACAGGGGACTACGAGCAGTACTTC. The encoded protein is CASSSGTGDYEQYF.

V and J are TRBV5-1 and TRBJ2-3; D perhaps matches TRBD1 (6 bases). V gave up 4 bases and J gave up 0 bases, with 15 bases separating them. Germline V gene data show CDR1 as SGHRS and CDR2 as YFSETQ. The CDR3 has 16 amino acids. The CDR3 here is CASSPMTGSSTDTQYF. The DNA for the CDR3 is TGCGCCAGCAGCCCAATGACAGGCTCTAGCACAGATACGCAGTATTTT.

This clone has more than one count but fewer than ten. The V call is TRBV27, the J call TRBJ1-5, with D unclear. From germline, CDR1 is MNHEY and CDR2 SMNVEV (reference sequence). V was pared by 6 bases and J by 6 bases, with 15 bases between. The CDR3 length is 14 residues. CDR3 sequence: CASSRTLSGQPQHF. For the CDR3, the DNA is TGTGCCAGCAGCCGGACTCTTTCGGGTCAGCCCCAGCATTTT.

The chain carries TRBV25-1 and TRBJ1-1; D gene ambiguous. CDR3 length equals 18 residues. The V and J ends lost 1 base and 4 bases respectively, with 22 bases between them. Germline CDR1 is MGHDK and CDR2 is SYGVNS. The CDR3 here is CASSEFKSVGAFPTEAFF. CDR3 sequence (DNA): TGTGCCAGCAGTGAATTTAAGTCCGTGGGCGCCTTCCCCACTGAAGCTTTCTTT.

J is TRBJ1-2 and V is TRBV27; D is perhaps TRBD1 (6 bases). This CDR3 contains 16 residues. The germline CDR1 and CDR2 sequences are MNHEY and SMNVEV (reference sequence). Trimming cost V 8 bases and J 6 bases, with 25 bases left between them. This chain's CDR3 is CASLSITTGKGHGYTF. The CDR3 bases are TGTGCCAGCCTATCAATTACTACAGGGAAGGGTCATGGCTACACCTTC.

The chain is built from TRBV9 and TRBJ2-2; TRBD1 might be the D (5 bases). V gave up 0 bases and J gave up 0 bases, with 9 bases separating them. CDR1 and CDR2 (germline): SGDLS, YYNGEE. The CDR3 loop spans 16 amino acids. The CDR3 sequence is CASSVGQGPNTGELFF. CDR3 DNA: TGTGCCAGCAGCGTAGGGCAGGGCCCGAACACCGGGGAGCTGTTTTTT. Looking up the rest from reference TRBV9 and TRBJ2-2 gives the full variable domain: DSGVTQTPKHLITATGQRVTLRCSPRSGDLSVYWYQQSLDQGLQFLIQYYNGEERAKGNILERFSAQQFPDLHSELNLSSLELGDSALYFCASSVGQGPNTGELFFGEGSRLTVL.

Comment on this clone: Mismatch with germline at one junction end may stem from a read error. The chain combines TRBV7-7 with TRBJ2-3; TRBD2 matches 10 bases. The CDR3 contains 13 residues. The germline V gene has CDR1 SSHAT and CDR2 FNYEAQ (reference sequence). In nucleotides, the CDR3 is TGTGCTAGCAGCCTCCGGACTAGCGGTACGCAGTATTTT. Encoded protein: CASSLRTSGTQYF.

The V and J genes are TRBV10-2 and TRBJ2-6; 11 positions agree with TRBD2. Per the germline V gene, CDR1 is WSHSY and CDR2 is SAAADI. V lost 5 bases, J lost 0 bases, and 9 bases stayed unmatched. The CDR3 covers 19 residues. The CDR3 DNA reads as TGCGCCAGCAGTCGGGGACTAGCGGACCTGAACTCTGGGGCCAACGTCCTGACTTTC. Its translation: CASSRGLADLNSGANVLTF.

The chain uses TRBV4-3 and TRBJ2-7; tentatively, D is TRBD2 (7 bases). Per the germline V gene, CDR1 is LGHNA and CDR2 is YSLEER. The CDR3 sequence is 15 residues long. Trimming removed 2 bases from V and 4 bases from J, with 15 bases in between. The CDR3 here is CASSQQVGGRYEQYF. The DNA of the CDR3 is TGCGCCAGCAGCCAACAAGTGGGGGGGCGGTACGAGCAGTACTTC.

The rearrangement uses TRBV5-1 and TRBJ2-7; TRBD2 is a possible D gene (5 bases). In germline, CDR1 is SGHRS, CDR2 YFSETQ. V was cut by 7 bases and J by 5 bases, with 16 bases left in between. This CDR3 region has 13 residues. CDR3 in DNA: TGCGCCAGCGGGGTAGACTATGGGGACGAGCAGTACTTC. Residues: CASGVDYGDEQYF.

The rearrangement uses TRBV19 and TRBJ2-5; TRBD2 matches 11 bases. J gave up 4 bases and V 6 bases, and 4 bases lay outside the gene matches. The CDR3 totals 14 residues. Germline loops: CDR1 LNHDA, CDR2 SQIVND (reference sequence). CDR3 protein: CASSTSGSSETQYF. CDR3 DNA sequence: TGTGCCAGTAGCACTAGCGGGAGCTCAGAGACCCAGTACTTC.

This chain connects TRBV5-1 to TRBJ2-3; 8 positions match TRBD1. Per germline, CDR1 SGHRS and CDR2 YFSETQ. The CDR3 is 17 amino acids. V lost 2 bases to trimming and J lost 0 bases; unmatched junction nucleotides: 8. CDR3 in amino acids: CASSFRGPYFSTDTQYF. As DNA, the CDR3 is TGCGCCAGCAGCTTCAGGGGGCCTTATTTTAGCACAGATACGCAGTATTTT.

V gene TRBV30 combines with J gene TRBJ2-3; D may be TRBD2 (7 bases). CDR3 length: 15 amino acids. Germline lookup yields CDR1 GTSNPN and CDR2 SVGIG (reference sequence). Trimming cost V 8 bases and J 3 bases, with 21 bases left between them. The CDR3 is CARDHGGQGTDTQYF. As DNA, the CDR3 is TGTGCCCGGGACCACGGGGGGCAGGGGACAGATACGCAGTATTTT. Looking up the rest from reference TRBV30 and TRBJ2-3 gives the full variable domain: SQTIHQWPATLVQPVGSPLSLECTVEGTSNPNLYWYRQAAGRGLQLLFYSVGIGQISSEVPQNLSASRPQDRQFILSSKKLLLSDSGFYLCARDHGGQGTDTQYFGPGTRLTVL.

The chain combines TRBV6-5 with TRBJ2-2; D may be TRBD2 (6 bases). Germline V lookup: CDR1 MNHEY, CDR2 SVGAGI. Trimming stripped 2 bases from V and 7 bases from J, with 11 bases between. This CDR3 is built from 14 residues. CDR3 in amino acids: CASSYGGTGGELFF. DNA of the CDR3: TGTGCCAGCAGTTACGGAGGGACTGGCGGGGAGCTGTTTTTT.

The V gene is TRBV5-1, the J gene TRBJ2-5; unclear D gene. This CDR3 contains 14 residues. Germline V gene sequence: CDR1 SGHRS, CDR2 YFSETQ. V was pared by 0 bases and J by 5 bases, with 11 bases between. CDR3 loop: CASSLGASDETQYF. In DNA form, the CDR3 reads TGCGCCAGCAGCTTGGGAGCGAGTGATGAGACCCAGTACTTC.

The chain employs TRBV27 and TRBJ2-3; perhaps TRBD1 as D (6 bases). V dropped 10 bases and J dropped 0 bases, with 14 bases sitting between them. CDR3 length: 14 residues. Germline-derived CDR1 and CDR2 are MNHEY and SMNVEV (reference sequence). The chain's CDR3 is CAKTGTSSTDTQYF. The CDR3 region has the DNA TGTGCCAAAACCGGGACATCGAGCACAGATACGCAGTATTTT.

The CDR3 spells CASSLGLAGAYEQYF. The CDR3 DNA follows: TGTGCCAGTAGTTTAGGACTAGCGGGGGCCTACGAGCAGTACTTC. The V gene is TRBV19, the J gene TRBJ2-7, with TRBD2 matching over 13 bases. Germline loops: CDR1 LNHDA, CDR2 SQIVND (reference sequence). The CDR3 spans 15 residues. Losses at the gene ends were 5 bases for V and 2 bases for J; bases not matched to a gene: 3. Complete variable domain (other parts from reference TRBV19 and TRBJ2-7): DGGITQSPKYLFRKEGQNVTLSCEQNLNHDAMYWYRQDPGQGLRLIYYSQIVNDFQKGDIAEGYSVSREKKESFPLTVTSAQKNPTAFYLCASSLGLAGAYEQYFGPGTRLTVT.

This chain joins TRBV9 and TRBJ2-1; the D is unclear. The CDR3 totals 12 residues. Trimming shortened V by 3 bases and J by 9 bases, and 10 bases separated the two germline ends. In germline, CDR1 is SGDLS, CDR2 YYNGEE. CDR3 nucleotide sequence: TGTGCCAGCAGCGGAATTCTGAGTGAGCAGTTCTTC. It is translated as CASSGILSEQFF.

The J gene is TRBJ1-2, the V gene TRBV30; D may be TRBD1 (6 bases). In germline, CDR1 is GTSNPN, CDR2 SVGIG (reference sequence). This CDR3 is 16 amino acids long. Trimming stripped 0 bases from V and 0 bases from J, with 14 bases between. The CDR3 nucleotides read TGTGCCTGGAGTGTGACAGGCGCCTTAGCTAACTATGGCTACACCTTC. Encoded protein: CAWSVTGALANYGYTF.

V and J are TRBV7-2 and TRBJ2-7; 8 nucleotides line up with TRBD2. V gave up 0 bases and J gave up 0 bases; unmatched junction bases: 7. The CDR3 contains 17 residues. CDR1 is SGHTA and CDR2 is FQGNSA in the germline V gene. The CDR3 here is CASSLAPSGGTSYEQYF. The CDR3 region has the DNA TGTGCCAGCAGCTTAGCCCCCAGCGGGGGAACCTCCTACGAGCAGTACTTC.

Points on this clone: The same CDR3 arises from other DNA sequences in this sample as well. The chain couples TRBV30 to TRBJ2-6; a possible D gene is TRBD2 (5 bases). Trimming left V 1 base short and J 0 bases short, with 7 bases between. The germline CDR1 and CDR2 sequences are GTSNPN and SVGIG (reference sequence). The length of the CDR3 is 15 residues. CDR3: CAWSAGSSGANVLTF. The CDR3 coding sequence is TGTGCCTGGAGTGCGGGGTCCTCTGGGGCCAACGTCCTGACTTTC. Based on the CDR3 plus reference TRBV30 and TRBJ2-6, the full variable domain is SQTIHQWPATLVQPVGSPLSLECTVEGTSNPNLYWYRQAAGRGLQLLFYSVGIGQISSEVPQNLSASRPQDRQFILSSKKLLLSDSGFYLCAWSAGSSGANVLTFGAGSRLTVL.

This chain uses TRBV7-2 with TRBJ2-3; D is perhaps TRBD2 (6 bases). CDR3 size: 16 residues. Germline V gene lookup returns CDR1 SGHTA and CDR2 FQGNSA. With 5 bases removed from V and 0 bases from J, the gap between germline ends came to 15 bases. In DNA, the CDR3 is TGTGCCAGCAGCCCTCGGACTACCACTAGCACAGATACGCAGTATTTT. Translation gives CASSPRTTTSTDTQYF.

J is TRBJ2-6 and V is TRBV19; possibly TRBD2 for D (5 bases). Germline V gene lookup returns CDR1 LNHDA and CDR2 SQIVND (reference sequence). This CDR3 has 17 residues. V was cut by 9 bases and J by 3 bases, with 21 bases left in between. The DNA of the CDR3 is TGTGCCAGGACCCGATCGGCCGAGGCGGGTGGGGCCAACGTCCTGACTTTC. Amino acids: CARTRSAEAGGANVLTF.

The genes are TRBV9 and TRBJ2-3; 11 nucleotides align to TRBD2. Germline V lookup: CDR1 SGDLS, CDR2 YYNGEE. The junction had 3 bases not matched to a gene; V was cut back by 0 bases and J by 6 bases. CDR3 size: 15 residues. CDR3 coding DNA: TGTGCCAGCAGCGTAGCAGGACTAGCGGGTGATACGCAGTATTTT. This encodes CASSVAGLAGDTQYF.